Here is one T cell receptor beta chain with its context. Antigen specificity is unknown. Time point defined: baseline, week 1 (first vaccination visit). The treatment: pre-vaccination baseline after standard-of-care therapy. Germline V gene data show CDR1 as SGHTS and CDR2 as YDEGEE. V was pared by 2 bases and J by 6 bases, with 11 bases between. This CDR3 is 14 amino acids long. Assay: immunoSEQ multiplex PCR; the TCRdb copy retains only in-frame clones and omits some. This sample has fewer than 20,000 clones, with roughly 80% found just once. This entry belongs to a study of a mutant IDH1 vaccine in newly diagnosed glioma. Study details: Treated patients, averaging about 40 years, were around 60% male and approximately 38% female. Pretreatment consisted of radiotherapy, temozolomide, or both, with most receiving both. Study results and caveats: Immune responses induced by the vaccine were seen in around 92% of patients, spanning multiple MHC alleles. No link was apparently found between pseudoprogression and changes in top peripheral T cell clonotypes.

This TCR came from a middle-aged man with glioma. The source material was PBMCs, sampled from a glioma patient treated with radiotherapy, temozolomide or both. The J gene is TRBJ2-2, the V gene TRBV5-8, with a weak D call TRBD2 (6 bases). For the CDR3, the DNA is TGTGCCAGCAGCTTCTCCAGGGAGGCCGGGGAGCTGTTTTTT. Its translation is CASSFSREAGELFF.